These 3 T cell receptor beta chains were sequenced from one sample in a study of shared clonotypes between healthy human individuals. Method: immunoSEQ multiplex PCR; TCRdb's copy keeps in-frame clones and lacks some. The profile shows millions of clones, approximately 94% of them singletons. Sequencing input: naive CD4+ T cells sorted from blood. The subset: CD45RA+ positively selected. These receptor sequences come from a man younger than 30 in good health.

The gene calls are TRBV6-1 and TRBJ2-3; D is ambiguous. Trimming took 5 bases from V and 2 from J, leaving 5 bases between them. The length of the CDR3 is 12 residues. Per the germline V gene, CDR1 is MNHNS and CDR2 is SASEGT. This CDR3 is CASSLHTDTQYF. CDR3 DNA sequence: TGTGCCAGCAGTTTGCACACAGATACGCAGTATTTT.

The genes are TRBV11-3 and TRBJ1-1; 7 bases align to TRBD1. This CDR3 is 14 amino acids long. Looked up from germline, CDR1 is SGHNT and CDR2 is YENEEA. J was trimmed by 5 bases and V by 4 bases; bases with no gene match: 7. CDR3 sequence (DNA): TGTGCCAGCAGCTCGGGGGACAGTAGAACTGAAGCTTTCTTT. Protein: CASSSGDSRTEAFF.

V usage is TRBV6-5 and J usage is TRBJ1-1; D gene unclear. V gave up 7 bases and J gave up 2 bases, with 5 bases separating them. This CDR3 has 11 residues. Per the germline V gene, CDR1 is MNHEY and CDR2 is SVGAGI. The chain's CDR3 is CASMSNTEAFF. The CDR3 bases are TGTGCCAGCATGAGCAACACTGAAGCTTTCTTT.